The next 4 T cell receptor beta chains were all read from a single sample in a study of CD8 T cells in Susac syndrome. Reverse transcription of roughly 0.5 to 1 ug RNA was performed with random hexamers. TCRdb analysed the immunoSEQ multiplex PCR reads with MiXCR anew, one entry per CDR3 protein. The sample holds some 96,000 distinct CDR3 sequences, around 95% seen once. Sequencing was performed on CD8+ T cells from PBMCs. These receptors were taken from a human donor with Susac syndrome.

This chain uses TRBV29-1 with TRBJ2-3, with TRBD1 identical over 7 bases. The germline V gene encodes CDR1 SQVTM and CDR2 ANQGSEA. This CDR3 has 14 residues. J gave up 2 bases and V 6 bases, and 8 bases lay outside the gene matches. The CDR3 protein is CSVNSGTDTDTQYF. The CDR3, as DNA: TGCAGCGTCAACTCCGGGACAGACACAGATACGCAGTATTTT.

The V gene is TRBV27, the J gene TRBJ2-3; D not resolved. Trimming took off 6 bases at V and 3 bases at J, with 7 bases between the two ends. The CDR3 contains 12 residues. Germline CDR1 MNHEY, CDR2 SMNVEV (reference sequence). The CDR3 DNA follows: TGTGCCAGCAGCGGTATTACAGATACGCAGTATTTT. Protein product: CASSGITDTQYF.

The V gene is TRBV19, the J gene TRBJ2-1; TRBD2 might be the D (6 bases). V was shortened by 6 bases and J by 8 bases, with 14 bases between the two germline ends. CDR3 length: 13 residues. The germline V gene encodes CDR1 LNHDA and CDR2 SQIVND (reference sequence). The CDR3: CASSVLAVDEQFF. As DNA, the CDR3 is TGTGCCAGTAGCGTGTTAGCGGTCGATGAGCAGTTCTTC. Full variable domain (missing parts from reference TRBV19 and TRBJ2-1): DGGITQSPKYLFRKEGQNVTLSCEQNLNHDAMYWYRQDPGQGLRLIYYSQIVNDFQKGDIAEGYSVSREKKESFPLTVTSAQKNPTAFYLCASSVLAVDEQFFGPGTRLTVL.

The chain employs TRBV18 and TRBJ2-3, with D unclear. The germline gives CDR1 KGHSH, CDR2 LQKENI. The CDR3 length is 17 residues. Trimming shortened V by 2 bases and J by 2 bases, and 17 bases separated the two germline ends. CDR3 coding DNA: TGTGCCAGCTCACCAATGCGAGAGACTGGGGTCACAGATACGCAGTATTTT. The encoded protein is CASSPMRETGVTDTQYF.